Each of the 10 T cell receptor beta chains below was sequenced from the same sample in a study of blood T cells in healthy people across ages. It was with a sample-barcoded 5' primer and a J-beta primer mix that a second PCR of roughly 7 to 12 cycles was run. TCRdb analysed the 5' RACE reads with MiXCR anew, one entry per CDR3 protein. The data show 1.6 million or so distinct CDR3 sequences, with about 32% seen just once and around 10% held by the top ten. Sequencing was done on a sample of blood. These receptors came from a woman aged 30 to 39 in good health.

This chain connects TRBV12-3 or TRBV12-4 to TRBJ2-1; D possibly corresponds to TRBD1 (5 bases). V was shortened by 6 bases and J by 6 bases, with 15 bases between the two germline ends. CDR3 length: 14 residues. The CDR3 nucleotides read TGTGCCAGCAGCAGGGCTTCAGGTCCCAATGAGCAGTTCTTC. It translates to CASSRASGPNEQFF.

The V call is TRBV4-1, the J call TRBJ2-7, with no clear D. The CDR3 has 17 residues. Germline CDR1 and CDR2: MGHRA and YSYEKL. With 0 bases removed from V and 2 bases from J, the gap between germline ends came to 17 bases. This chain's CDR3 is CASSQDGGVSSTYEQYF. As DNA, the CDR3 is TGCGCCAGCAGCCAAGATGGTGGGGTATCCAGCACCTACGAGCAGTACTTC.

This clonotype was seen a few times. The chain employs TRBV2 and TRBJ2-5, with 7 bases matching TRBD2. This CDR3 is 16 amino acids long. CDR1 and CDR2 (germline): SNHLY, FYNNEI. V trimming: 0 bases; J trimming: 4 bases; junction bases outside the gene matches: 8. CDR3 DNA: TGTGCCAGCAGTGAAGCGCTTGGGGGGGGACGAGAGACCCAGTACTTC. It is translated as CASSEALGGGRETQYF.

This clonotype was detected only a few times. This rearrangement joins TRBV20-1 to TRBJ2-7; D gene ambiguous. The V end was cut by 6 bases, the J end by 3 bases, with 18 bases between. Germline CDR1 and CDR2: DFQATT and SNEGSKA (reference sequence). This CDR3 region has 14 residues. CDR3 nucleotides: TGCAGTGCCAAACCGTACGGGCCGCTCTACGAGCAGTACTTC. This gives the protein CSAKPYGPLYEQYF.

This clonotype was counted only a few times. J is TRBJ2-1 and V is TRBV24-1; either TRBD1 or TRBD2 may supply D (5 bases each). This CDR3 has 16 residues. Germline values: CDR1 KGHDR, CDR2 SFDVKD. Trimming stripped 7 bases from V and 7 bases from J, with 22 bases between. The chain's CDR3 is CATSYPGQGISNEQFF. CDR3 nucleotide sequence: TGTGCCACCAGCTACCCGGGGCAGGGAATCTCAAATGAGCAGTTCTTC.

This clonotype was counted a few times. V usage is TRBV20-1 and J usage is TRBJ2-6, with a weak D call TRBD1 (5 bases). The germline gives CDR1 DFQATT, CDR2 SNEGSKA (reference sequence). The germline V and J ends were trimmed by 1 base and 2 bases, with 12 bases remaining between them. The length of the CDR3 is 16 residues. CDR3 bases: TGCAGTGCTAGAGTGAACCAGGGTACTGGGGCCAACGTCCTGACTTTC. Translating gives CSARVNQGTGANVLTF.

CDR3 nucleotides: TGCAGTGCTAGCCGAGGACGGCGCCCAAGGGAGGGGCAGCCCCAGCATTTT. Translation: CSASRGRRPREGQPQHF. The chain combines TRBV20-1 with TRBJ1-5, with D perhaps TRBD1 (5 bases). The CDR3 has 17 amino acids. With 3 bases removed from V and 7 bases from J, the gap between germline ends came to 25 bases. Germline loops: CDR1 DFQATT, CDR2 SNEGSKA (reference sequence).

This rearrangement joins TRBV2 to TRBJ1-4; D is ambiguous. CDR1 SNHLY and CDR2 FYNNEI come from the germline V gene. The CDR3 contains 15 residues. Trimming cost V 7 bases and J 0 bases, with 12 bases left between them. The CDR3 reads CASTQQHATNEKLFF. The CDR3 region has the DNA TGTGCCAGCACCCAGCAGCACGCAACTAATGAAAAACTGTTTTTT.

Only a few counts were recorded for this clonotype. The V call is TRBV29-1, the J call TRBJ2-1; D is undetermined. The V gene lost 3 bases and the J gene lost 6 bases, with 18 bases spanning the gap. The CDR3 covers 15 residues. CDR1 and CDR2 (germline): SQVTM, ANQGSEA. CDR3 nucleotide sequence: TGCAGCGTTGACCCCGGGTCTCTGATGGGCAATGAGCAGTTCTTC. Amino acid sequence: CSVDPGSLMGNEQFF.

This clonotype was counted only a few times. The chain links TRBV11-3 to TRBJ2-1, with a possible D match to TRBD2 (6 bases). CDR1 is SGHNT, CDR2 YENEEA, per germline. The V gene lost 5 bases and the J gene lost 6 bases, with 17 bases spanning the gap. The CDR3 is 15 residues long. The CDR3: CASSPETGDRNEQFF. Here the CDR3 DNA reads TGTGCCAGCAGCCCTGAGACGGGAGACCGCAATGAGCAGTTCTTC. Looking up the rest from reference TRBV11-3 and TRBJ2-1 gives the full variable domain: EAGVVQSPRYKIIEKKQPVAFWCNPISGHNTLYWYLQNLGQGPELLIRYENEEAVDDSQLPKDRFSAERLKGVDSTLKIQPAELGDSAVYLCASSPETGDRNEQFFGPGTRLTVL.